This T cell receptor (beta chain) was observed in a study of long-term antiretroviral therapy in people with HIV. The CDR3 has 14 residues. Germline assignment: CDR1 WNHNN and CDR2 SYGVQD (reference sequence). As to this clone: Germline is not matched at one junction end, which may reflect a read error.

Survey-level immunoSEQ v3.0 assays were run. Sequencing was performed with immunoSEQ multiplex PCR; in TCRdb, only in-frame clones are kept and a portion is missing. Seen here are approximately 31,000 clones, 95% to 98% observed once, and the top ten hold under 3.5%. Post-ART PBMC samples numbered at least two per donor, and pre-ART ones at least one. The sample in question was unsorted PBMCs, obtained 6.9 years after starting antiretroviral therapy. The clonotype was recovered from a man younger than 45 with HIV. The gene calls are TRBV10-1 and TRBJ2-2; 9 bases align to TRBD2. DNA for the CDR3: TGCGCCACATCGTGCCTAGCGGGACACCGGGGAGCTGTTTTT. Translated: CATSCLAGHRGAVF.